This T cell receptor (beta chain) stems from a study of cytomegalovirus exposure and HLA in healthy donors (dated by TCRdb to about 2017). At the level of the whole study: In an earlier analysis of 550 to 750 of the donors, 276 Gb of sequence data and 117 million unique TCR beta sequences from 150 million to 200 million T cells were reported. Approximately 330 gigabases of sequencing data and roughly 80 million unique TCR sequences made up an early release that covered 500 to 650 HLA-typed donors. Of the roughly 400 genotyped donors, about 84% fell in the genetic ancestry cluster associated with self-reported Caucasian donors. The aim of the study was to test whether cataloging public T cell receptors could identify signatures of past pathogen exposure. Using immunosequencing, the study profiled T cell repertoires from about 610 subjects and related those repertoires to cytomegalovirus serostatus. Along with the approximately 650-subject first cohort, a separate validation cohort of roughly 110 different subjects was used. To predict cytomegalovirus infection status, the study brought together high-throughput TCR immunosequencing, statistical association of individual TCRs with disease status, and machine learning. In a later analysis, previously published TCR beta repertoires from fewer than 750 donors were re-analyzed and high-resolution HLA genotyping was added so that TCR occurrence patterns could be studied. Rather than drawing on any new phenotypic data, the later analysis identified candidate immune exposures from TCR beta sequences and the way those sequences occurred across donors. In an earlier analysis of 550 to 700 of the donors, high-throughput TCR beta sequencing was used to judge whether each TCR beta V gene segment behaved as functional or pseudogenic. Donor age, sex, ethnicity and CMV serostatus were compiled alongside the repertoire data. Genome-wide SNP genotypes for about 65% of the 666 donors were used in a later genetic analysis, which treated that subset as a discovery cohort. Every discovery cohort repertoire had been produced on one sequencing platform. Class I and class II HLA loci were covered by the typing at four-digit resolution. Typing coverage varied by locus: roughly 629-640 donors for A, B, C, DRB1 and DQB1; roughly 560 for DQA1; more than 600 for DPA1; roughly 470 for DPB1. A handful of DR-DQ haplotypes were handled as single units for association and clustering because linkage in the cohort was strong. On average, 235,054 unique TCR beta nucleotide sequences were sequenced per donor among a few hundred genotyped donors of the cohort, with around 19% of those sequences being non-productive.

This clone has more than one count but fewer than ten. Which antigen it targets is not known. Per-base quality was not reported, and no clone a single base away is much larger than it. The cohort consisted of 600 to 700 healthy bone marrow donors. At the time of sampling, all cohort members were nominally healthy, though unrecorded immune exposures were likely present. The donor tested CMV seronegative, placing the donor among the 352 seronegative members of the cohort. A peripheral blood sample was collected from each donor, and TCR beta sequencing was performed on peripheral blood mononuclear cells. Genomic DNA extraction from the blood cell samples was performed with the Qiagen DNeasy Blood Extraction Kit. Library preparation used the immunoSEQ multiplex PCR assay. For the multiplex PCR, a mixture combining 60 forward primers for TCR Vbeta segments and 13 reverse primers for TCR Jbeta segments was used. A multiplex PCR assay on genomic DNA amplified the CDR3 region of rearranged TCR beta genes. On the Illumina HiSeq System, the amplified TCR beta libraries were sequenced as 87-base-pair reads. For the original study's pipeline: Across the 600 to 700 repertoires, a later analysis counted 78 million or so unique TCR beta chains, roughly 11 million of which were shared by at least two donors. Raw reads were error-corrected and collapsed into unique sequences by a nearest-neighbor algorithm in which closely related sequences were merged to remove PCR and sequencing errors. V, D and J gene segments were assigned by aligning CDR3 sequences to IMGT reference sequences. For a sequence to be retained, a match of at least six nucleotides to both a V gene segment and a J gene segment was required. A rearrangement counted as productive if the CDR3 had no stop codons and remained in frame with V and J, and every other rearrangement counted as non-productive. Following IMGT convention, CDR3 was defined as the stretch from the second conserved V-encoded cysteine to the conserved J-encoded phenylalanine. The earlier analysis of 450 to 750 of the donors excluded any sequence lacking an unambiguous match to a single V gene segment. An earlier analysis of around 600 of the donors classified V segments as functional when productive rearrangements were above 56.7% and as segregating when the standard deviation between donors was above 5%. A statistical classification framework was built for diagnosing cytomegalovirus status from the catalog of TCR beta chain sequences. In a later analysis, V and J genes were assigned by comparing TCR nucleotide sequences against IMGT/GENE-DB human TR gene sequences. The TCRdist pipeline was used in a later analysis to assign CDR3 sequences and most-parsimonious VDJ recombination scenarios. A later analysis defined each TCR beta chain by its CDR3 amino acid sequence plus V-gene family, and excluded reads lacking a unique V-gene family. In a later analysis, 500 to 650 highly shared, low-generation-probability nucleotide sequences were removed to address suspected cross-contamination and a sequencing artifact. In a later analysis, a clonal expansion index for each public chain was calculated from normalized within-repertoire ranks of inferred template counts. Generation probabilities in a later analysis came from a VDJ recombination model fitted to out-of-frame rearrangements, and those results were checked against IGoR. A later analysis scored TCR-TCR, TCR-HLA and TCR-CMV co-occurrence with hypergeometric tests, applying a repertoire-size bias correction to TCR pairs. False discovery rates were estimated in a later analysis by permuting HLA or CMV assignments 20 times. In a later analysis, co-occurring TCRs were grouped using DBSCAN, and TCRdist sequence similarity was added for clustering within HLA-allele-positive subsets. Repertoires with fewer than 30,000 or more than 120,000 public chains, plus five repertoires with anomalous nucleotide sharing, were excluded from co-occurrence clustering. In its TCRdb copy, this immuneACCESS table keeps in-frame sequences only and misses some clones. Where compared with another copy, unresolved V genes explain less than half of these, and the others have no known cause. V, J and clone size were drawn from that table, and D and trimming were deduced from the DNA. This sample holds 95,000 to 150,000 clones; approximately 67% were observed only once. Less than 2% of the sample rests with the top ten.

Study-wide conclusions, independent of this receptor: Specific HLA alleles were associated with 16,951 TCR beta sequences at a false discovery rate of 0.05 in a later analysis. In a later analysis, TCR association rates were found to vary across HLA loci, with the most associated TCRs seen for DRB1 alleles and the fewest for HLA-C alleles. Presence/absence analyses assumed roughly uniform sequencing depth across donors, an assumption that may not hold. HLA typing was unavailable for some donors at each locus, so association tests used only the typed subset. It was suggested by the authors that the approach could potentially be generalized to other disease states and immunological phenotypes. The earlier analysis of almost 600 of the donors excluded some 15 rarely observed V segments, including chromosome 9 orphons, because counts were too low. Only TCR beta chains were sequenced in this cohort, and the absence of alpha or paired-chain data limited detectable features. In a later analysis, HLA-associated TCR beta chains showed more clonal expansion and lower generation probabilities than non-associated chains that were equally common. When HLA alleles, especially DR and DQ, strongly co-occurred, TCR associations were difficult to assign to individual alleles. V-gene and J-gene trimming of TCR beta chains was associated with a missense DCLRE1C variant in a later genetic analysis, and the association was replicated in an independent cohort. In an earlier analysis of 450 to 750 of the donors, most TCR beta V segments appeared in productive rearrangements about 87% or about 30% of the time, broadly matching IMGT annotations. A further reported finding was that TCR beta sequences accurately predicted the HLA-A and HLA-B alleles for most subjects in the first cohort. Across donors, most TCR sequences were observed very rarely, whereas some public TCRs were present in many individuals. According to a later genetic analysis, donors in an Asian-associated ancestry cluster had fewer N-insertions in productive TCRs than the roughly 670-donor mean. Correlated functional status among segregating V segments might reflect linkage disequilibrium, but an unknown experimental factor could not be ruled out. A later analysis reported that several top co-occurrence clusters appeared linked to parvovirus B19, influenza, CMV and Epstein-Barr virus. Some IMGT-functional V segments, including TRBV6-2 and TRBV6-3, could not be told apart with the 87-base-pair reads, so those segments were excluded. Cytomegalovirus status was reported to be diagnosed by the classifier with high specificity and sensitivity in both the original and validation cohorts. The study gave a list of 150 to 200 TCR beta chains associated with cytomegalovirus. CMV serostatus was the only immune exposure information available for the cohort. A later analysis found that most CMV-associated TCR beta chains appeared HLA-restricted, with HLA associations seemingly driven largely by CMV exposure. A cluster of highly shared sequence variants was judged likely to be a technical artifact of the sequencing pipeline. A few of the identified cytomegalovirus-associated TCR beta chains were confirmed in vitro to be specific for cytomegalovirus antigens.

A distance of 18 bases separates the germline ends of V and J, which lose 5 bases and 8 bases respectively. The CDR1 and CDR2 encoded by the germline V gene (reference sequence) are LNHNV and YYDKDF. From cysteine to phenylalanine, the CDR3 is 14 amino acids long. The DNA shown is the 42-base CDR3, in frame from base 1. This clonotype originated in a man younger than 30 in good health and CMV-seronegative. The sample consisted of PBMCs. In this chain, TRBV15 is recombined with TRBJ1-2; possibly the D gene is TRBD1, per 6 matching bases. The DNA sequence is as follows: TGTGCCACCAGCCACACCCCGGCAGGGGAAGGCTACACCTTC. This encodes CATSHTPAGEGYTF.